This TCR beta chain is drawn from a study of technical replicates of blood from a few donors. This clone came up once. Libraries were prepared by immunoSEQ multiplex PCR; TCRdb keeps only in-frame clonotypes and omits some of them. The repertoire has 85,000 to 100,000 clones, around 95% of them found once; the top ten carry approximately 0.22%. Material for sequencing was T cells isolated from PBMCs. This receptor was identified in a human donor in good health.

The CDR3 is CASSQVGGPYNEQFF. The CDR3 nucleotides are TGCGCCAGCAGCCAAGTTGGCGGGCCATACAATGAGCAGTTCTTC. This chain joins TRBV4-1 and TRBJ2-1; weak D call: TRBD2 (5 bases). Germline values: CDR1 MGHRA, CDR2 YSYEKL. This CDR3 region has 15 residues. Trimming took 1 base from V and 4 from J, leaving 11 bases between them.